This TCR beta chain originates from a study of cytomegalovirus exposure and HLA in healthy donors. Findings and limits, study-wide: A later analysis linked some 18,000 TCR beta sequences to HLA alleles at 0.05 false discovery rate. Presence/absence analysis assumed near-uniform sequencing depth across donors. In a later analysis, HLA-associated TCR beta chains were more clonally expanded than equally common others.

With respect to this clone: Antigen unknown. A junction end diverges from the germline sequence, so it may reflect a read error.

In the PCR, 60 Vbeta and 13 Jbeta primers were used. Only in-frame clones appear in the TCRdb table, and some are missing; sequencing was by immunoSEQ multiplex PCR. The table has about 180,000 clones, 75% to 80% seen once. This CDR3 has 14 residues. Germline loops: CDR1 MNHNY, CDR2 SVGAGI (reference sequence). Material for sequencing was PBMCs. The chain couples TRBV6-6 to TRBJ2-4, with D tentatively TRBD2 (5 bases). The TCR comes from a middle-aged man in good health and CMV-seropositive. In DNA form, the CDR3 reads TGTGCCAGCAGTAGCCACCTAGCCAAAAACAGTCAGTACTTC. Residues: CASSSHLAKNSQYF.